This record concerns one T cell receptor beta chain sequence. Its antigen is not known. The data belong to a study of cytomegalovirus exposure and HLA in healthy donors. Study results and limitations: Later analysis identified several of the most significant clusters that appeared linked to common viral pathogens.

Although they were nominally healthy when sampled, donors likely had unrecorded immune exposures. PCR was performed using 60 Vbeta and 13 Jbeta primers. Only in-frame clones appear in the TCRdb table, and some are missing; sequencing was by immunoSEQ multiplex PCR. This table has some 180,000 clones, around 77% appearing once. Trimming took off 2 bases at V and 8 bases at J, with 16 bases between the two ends. Per germline, CDR1 SGHRS and CDR2 YFSETQ. The CDR3 has 14 amino acids. This clonotype originated in a woman between 25 and 40 years old in good health and CMV-seronegative. V and J are TRBV5-1 and TRBJ1-2; a weak D match, TRBD1 (6 bases). The sequencing input was PBMCs. CDR3 in DNA: TGCGCCAGCAGCTTAGATTTGGGAACAGGGGGCTACACCTTC. Amino acids: CASSLDLGTGGYTF.